These T cell receptor beta chains were read from a single sample in a study of cytomegalovirus exposure and HLA in healthy donors. Here immunoSEQ multiplex PCR was the method, and the copy in TCRdb shows in-frame clones only, minus some. Recorded for this sample: 75,000 to 95,000 clones. The sample comprised PBMCs. The receptor source for this set is a woman in her sixties or seventies in good health and CMV-seronegative. CDR3s include the opening cysteine and the closing phenylalanine or tryptophan. The order of the fields is J gene, D gene, V gene, CDR3 protein, CDR3 DNA. The D gene is left open where the match is weak.

TRBJ2-2 TRBD2 TRBV19 CASSDYTGLAAGELFF TGTGCCAGTAGTGATTACACGGGACTAGCTGCCGGGGAGCTGTTTTTT
TRBJ2-1 TRBD2 TRBV7-6 CASSPQTSGSYNEQFF TGTGCCAGCAGCCCTCAGACTAGCGGGAGTTACAATGAGCAGTTCTTC
TRBJ2-7 . TRBV6-5 CASSYRDKISYEQYF TGTGCCAGCAGTTACCGGGACAAAATATCCTACGAGCAGTACTTC
TRBJ2-5 TRBD1 TRBV9 CASSVVTGSQETQYF TGTGCCAGCAGCGTAGTGACAGGGAGCCAAGAGACCCAGTACTTC
TRBJ2-7 . TRBV7-2 CASAVAVSYEQYF TGTGCCAGCGCCGTGGCGGTCTCCTACGAGCAGTACTTC
TRBJ1-6 TRBD1 TRBV28 CASRSGQGSSPLHF TGTGCCAGCAGGAGCGGACAGGGGTCATCACCCCTCCACTTT
TRBJ2-7 TRBD1 TRBV29-1 CSVEDGWDRRSYEQYF TGCAGCGTTGAAGATGGGTGGGACAGGAGATCCTACGAGCAGTACTTC
TRBJ1-1 . TRBV19 CASSMLAGTEAFF TGTGCCAGTAGTATGCTTGCCGGCACTGAAGCTTTCTTT
TRBJ1-5 TRBD1 TRBV7-8 CASSSQGMSNQPQHF TGTGCCAGCAGCTCACAGGGGATGAGCAATCAGCCCCAGCATTTT
TRBJ1-3 TRBD1 TRBV28 CASRTGGSGNTIYF TGTGCCAGCAGAACAGGGGGTAGTGGAAACACCATATATTTT
TRBJ1-5 TRBD1 TRBV19 CASSATGGWQPQHF TGTGCCAGTAGTGCGACAGGGGGCTGGCAGCCCCAGCATTTT
TRBJ2-3 TRBD1 TRBV10-3 CAINPEGTGTEDTQYF TGTGCCATCAACCCGGAAGGGACAGGGACGGAAGATACGCAGTATTTT
TRBJ1-2 . TRBV2 CASRNRVNTF TGTGCCAGCAGAAACAGGGTAAACACCTTC
TRBJ1-1 . TRBV18 CASSTGLNTEAFF TGTGCCAGCTCAACAGGTTTGAACACTGAAGCTTTCTTT
TRBJ2-1 TRBD1 TRBV5-1 CASGPGTEGNEQFF TGCGCCAGCGGCCCCGGGACAGAGGGAAATGAGCAGTTCTTC
TRBJ1-2 . TRBV28 CASSLEGANYGYTF TGTGCCAGCAGTTTAGAAGGGGCTAACTATGGCTACACCTTC
TRBJ2-2 TRBD2 TRBV7-3 CASSLMVAGGSGELFF TGTGCCAGCAGCCTAATGGTAGCGGGAGGGTCCGGGGAGCTGTTTTTT
TRBJ2-7 TRBD1 TRBV28 CASRPAWTGYEQYF TGTGCCAGCAGACCTGCTTGGACAGGCTACGAGCAGTACTTC
TRBJ2-5 . TRBV7-6 CASSLARTQGGTQYF TGTGCCAGCAGCTTAGCGCGGACTCAGGGGGGGACCCAGTACTTC
TRBJ2-7 TRBD1 TRBV27 CASSLSRTGSAYEQYF TGTGCCAGCAGTTTATCCCGGACAGGGAGCGCCTACGAGCAGTACTTC
TRBJ1-1 TRBD1 TRBV15 CATSTRGRDTEAFF TGTGCCACCAGCACCAGGGGGCGAGACACTGAAGCTTTCTTT
TRBJ2-7 . TRBV7-2 CASSLDGGTYEQYF TGTGCCAGCAGCTTAGACGGGGGAACCTACGAGCAGTACTTC
TRBJ2-5 TRBD2 TRBV11-1 CASSLALAAGGQETQYF TGTGCCAGCAGCTTAGCGCTGGCAGCGGGAGGCCAAGAGACCCAGTACTTC
TRBJ1-5 . TRBV7-9 CASSQGFAGQPQHF TGTGCCAGCAGCCAAGGGTTCGCGGGTCAGCCCCAGCATTTT
TRBJ1-5 . TRBV10-3 CAASPEYSNQPQHF TGTGCCGCCTCGCCAGAATATAGCAATCAGCCCCAGCATTTT
TRBJ2-3 TRBD2 TRBV19 CASSPPSGRQDTQYF TGTGCCAGTAGTCCCCCTAGCGGGAGACAAGATACGCAGTATTTT
TRBJ2-1 TRBD2 TRBV2 CASRDTSGRSYNEQFF TGTGCCAGCAGAGATACTAGCGGGAGGTCCTACAATGAGCAGTTCTTC
TRBJ2-5 . TRBV5-1 CASSPGQGGETQYF TGCGCCAGCAGCCCTGGACAGGGAGGGGAGACCCAGTACTTC
TRBJ2-1 TRBD1 TRBV6-5 CASSSAGTGGNEQFF TGTGCCAGCAGTTCTGCCGGGACAGGGGGGAATGAGCAGTTCTTC
TRBJ1-2 TRBD1 TRBV28 CASSRDSGGYGYTF TGTGCCAGCAGCCGGGACAGCGGGGGGTATGGCTACACCTTC
TRBJ2-1 . TRBV29-1 CSVEPVGSSYNEQFF TGCAGCGTTGAACCGGTCGGGAGCTCCTACAATGAGCAGTTCTTC
TRBJ2-3 . TRBV6-5 CASRARGMRTDTQYF TGTGCCAGCAGGGCAAGAGGGATGAGGACAGATACGCAGTATTTT
TRBJ2-5 TRBD1 TRBV28 CASSSTGIQETQYF TGTGCCAGCAGTTCGACAGGGATCCAAGAGACCCAGTACTTC